The clone carrying this T cell receptor (beta chain) was detected once. The data derive from a study of OX40 agonist ivuxolimab in advanced cancers. Study in general: Head and neck, renal cell, melanoma or hepatocellular carcinoma were the cancers that dose-escalation patients had.

This CDR3 comprises 12 residues. The V gene lost 0 bases and the J gene lost 3 bases, with 5 bases spanning the gap. CDR1 and CDR2 (germline): GTSNPN, SVGIG (reference sequence). Here immunoSEQ multiplex PCR was the method, and the copy in TCRdb shows in-frame clones only, minus some. In the table there are about 66,000 clones, about nine tenths of which are singletons. Sequencing used CD4+ or CD8+ T cells sorted from blood, obtained in a trial of the OX40 agonist ivuxolimab. This chain links TRBV30 with TRBJ1-2; D uncertain. This receptor was obtained from an adult with an advanced solid tumor such as melanoma, head and neck, liver or kidney cancer. The CDR3 loop reads CAWSVGDYGYTF. The DNA of the CDR3 is TGTGCCTGGAGTGTCGGGGACTATGGCTACACCTTC.